This TCR beta chain was identified during a study of cytomegalovirus exposure and HLA in healthy donors. Looked up from germline, CDR1 is LGHNA and CDR2 is YSLEER. This CDR3 has 14 amino acids. The V and J ends lost 4 bases and 4 bases respectively, with 14 bases between them. Findings and caveats of the study: An Asian-associated ancestry cluster reportedly showed fewer N-insertions than the approximately 700-donor mean in a later analysis.

To note about this clone: Its specificity is not known.

Amplification used 60 Vbeta primers and 13 Jbeta primers. Profiled with immunoSEQ multiplex PCR; TCRdb holds only in-frame clones, not every one. The table has under 200,000 clones, less than 85% seen once. The sample comprised PBMCs. The TCR sequence derives from a man between 40 and 49 years old in good health and CMV-seronegative. V usage is TRBV4-3 and J usage is TRBJ2-7, with D possibly matching TRBD2 (7 bases). CDR3 region: CASSRGGSLYEQYF. DNA for the CDR3: TGCGCCAGCAGCCGGGGGGGCTCCTTATACGAGCAGTACTTC.